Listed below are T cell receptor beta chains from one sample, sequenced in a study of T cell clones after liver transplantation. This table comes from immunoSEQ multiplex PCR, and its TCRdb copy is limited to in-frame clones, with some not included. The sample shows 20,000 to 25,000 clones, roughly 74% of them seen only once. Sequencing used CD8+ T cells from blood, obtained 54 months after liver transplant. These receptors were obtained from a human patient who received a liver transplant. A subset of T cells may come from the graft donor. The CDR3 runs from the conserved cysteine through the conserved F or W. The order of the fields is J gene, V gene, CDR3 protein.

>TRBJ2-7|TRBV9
CASSPGGAEQYF
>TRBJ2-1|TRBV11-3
CASSLDDEPYNEQFF
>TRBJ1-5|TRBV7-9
CASSLGAGGTQPQHF
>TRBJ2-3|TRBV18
CASSHDTQYF
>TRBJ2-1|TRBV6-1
CASSEVGLQGEYNEQFF
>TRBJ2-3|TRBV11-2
CASSLRGQRGDTQYF
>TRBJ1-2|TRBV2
CASSDWRYTF
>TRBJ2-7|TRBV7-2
CASSFSYEQYF
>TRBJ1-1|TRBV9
CASSVEAENTEAFF
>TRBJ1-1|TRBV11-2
CASSPDFGSTEAFF
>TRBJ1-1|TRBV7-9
CASSLPNKNTEAFF
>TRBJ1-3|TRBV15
CATSRGTRGLFGNTIYF
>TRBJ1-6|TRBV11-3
CASSLERAAPRPNSPLHF
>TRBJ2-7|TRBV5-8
CASSFRQGRTYEQYF
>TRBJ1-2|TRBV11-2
CASSLARGDGYTF
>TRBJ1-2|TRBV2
CASTETDFYGYTF
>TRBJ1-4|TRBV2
CASSAIETNEKLFF
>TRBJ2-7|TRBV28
CASSWGYEQYF
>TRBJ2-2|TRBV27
CASSFGTAGGTGELFF
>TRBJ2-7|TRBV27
CASSQTGTGVYEQYF
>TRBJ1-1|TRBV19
CASSLGQMNTEAFF
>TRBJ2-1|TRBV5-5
CASSLSRSSYNEQFF
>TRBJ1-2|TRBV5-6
CASSLVSGTDYGYTF
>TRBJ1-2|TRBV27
CASSFTDGTGTANYGYTF
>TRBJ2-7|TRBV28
CASSPGQGEDYEQYF
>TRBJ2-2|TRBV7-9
CASSLVGTDNTGELFF
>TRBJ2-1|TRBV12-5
CASGWGSYNEQFF
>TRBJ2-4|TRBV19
CASSIVRGPKNIQYF
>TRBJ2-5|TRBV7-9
CASSSRTGRVGETQYF
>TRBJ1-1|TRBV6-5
CASSYSTGNTEAFF
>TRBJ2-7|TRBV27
CASSNRDTSYEQYF
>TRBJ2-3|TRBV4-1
CASSPIGGGTTDTQYF
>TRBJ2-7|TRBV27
CASSLTFGRVDEQYF
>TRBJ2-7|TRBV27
CASSFSRGFSYEQYF
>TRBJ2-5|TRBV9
CASSAAGLQETQYF
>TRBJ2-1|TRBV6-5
CASIIGDEQFF
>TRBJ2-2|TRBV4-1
CASSQVGPGELFF
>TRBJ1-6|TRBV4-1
CASSLEGGGNSPLHF
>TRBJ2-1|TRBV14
CASSQDRGAYNEQFF
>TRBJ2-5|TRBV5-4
CASSFQGGETQYF
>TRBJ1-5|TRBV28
CASSFKFGQDNQPQHF
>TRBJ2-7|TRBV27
CASSFTGFYEQYF
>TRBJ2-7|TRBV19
CASTTLRDRVYEQYF
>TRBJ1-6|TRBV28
CASNGQGWAYNSPLHF
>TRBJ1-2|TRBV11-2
CASSPGGFGDGYTF
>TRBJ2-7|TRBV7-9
CASSSGPNYEQYF
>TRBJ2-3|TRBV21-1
CASSKESGFWPDTQYF
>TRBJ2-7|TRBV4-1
CASSQEWGRGEQYF
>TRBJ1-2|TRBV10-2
CASSGDNYGYTF
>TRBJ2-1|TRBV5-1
CASSLGSGGPLYNEQFF